These 13 T cell receptor beta chains were all obtained from the same sample, sequenced in a study of T cell changes during pregnancy in multiple sclerosis. Profiled with immunoSEQ multiplex PCR; TCRdb holds only in-frame clones, not every one. Of about 40,000 clones in the sample, 85% to 95% were seen once. The material sequenced was CD4+ T cells from peripheral blood mononuclear cells, taken after pregnancy. These receptors all stem from a female donor with multiple sclerosis, enrolled in a pregnancy study.

The V and J genes are TRBV7-3 and TRBJ1-1, with 7 bases fitting TRBD1. Losses at the gene ends were 5 bases for V and 5 bases for J; bases not matched to a gene: 8. The length of the CDR3 is 14 residues. The germline V gene encodes CDR1 SGHTA and CDR2 FQGTGA. CDR3 bases: TGTGCCAGCAGCCCCCGGGCAGGGGGGACTGAAGCTTTCTTT. It encodes CASSPRAGGTEAFF.

The gene calls are TRBV6-5 and TRBJ2-7; a weak D match, TRBD1 (6 bases). In germline, CDR1 is MNHEY, CDR2 SVGAGI. This CDR3 spans 15 amino acids. The germline V and J ends were trimmed by 0 bases and 2 bases, with 11 bases remaining between them. The CDR3 DNA reads TGTGCCAGCAGTTACTCGAGGGACAATGCCTACGAGCAGTACTTC. This sequence encodes CASSYSRDNAYEQYF.

V and J are TRBV5-1 and TRBJ1-5; TRBD1 aligns across 10 bases. The length of the CDR3 is 15 residues. Germline CDR1 is SGHRS and CDR2 is YFSETQ. Trimming took 4 bases from V and 5 from J; bases not matched to a gene: 6. The CDR3 loop reads CASSPGQGNYQPQHF. CDR3 in DNA: TGCGCCAGCAGCCCGGGACAGGGGAATTATCAGCCCCAGCATTTT.

This chain joins TRBV11-2 and TRBJ2-5; TRBD2 is a possible D gene (5 bases). V was shortened by 2 bases and J by 4 bases, with 17 bases between the two germline ends. Per germline, CDR1 SGHAT and CDR2 FQNNGV. The CDR3 sequence is 16 residues long. The CDR3, as DNA: TGTGCCAGCAGCTTAAGGGCCACACTAGAGGGAGAGACCCAGTACTTC. Amino acid sequence: CASSLRATLEGETQYF.

The chain has TRBV7-8 and TRBJ2-6; TRBD2 is a possible D gene (6 bases). This CDR3 has 16 residues. Deletions cut 1 base from V and 2 bases from J, with 9 bases between. Germline V lookup: CDR1 SGHVS, CDR2 FQNEAQ. The CDR3 loop is CASSLGGGTGANVLTF. The CDR3 DNA sequence: TGTGCCAGCAGCTTAGGTGGGGGGACTGGGGCCAACGTCCTGACTTTC.

The CDR3 nucleotides are TGTGCCAGCTCACATGGTGAGGAATATGGCTACACCTTC. Protein sequence: CASSHGEEYGYTF. This chain uses TRBV18 with TRBJ1-2; no clear D. Between the trimmed V and J ends, which lost 4 bases and 5 bases, there was a span of 11 bases. CDR3 length: 13 residues. Per the germline V gene, CDR1 is KGHSH and CDR2 is LQKENI. Drawing the rest from reference TRBV18 and TRBJ1-2, the complete variable domain is NAGVMQNPRHLVRRRGQEARLRCSPMKGHSHVYWYRQLPEEGLKFMVYLQKENIIDESGMPKERFSAEFPKEGPSILRIQQVVRGDSAAYFCASSHGEEYGYTFGSGTRLTVV.

The chain recombines TRBV2 with TRBJ2-7, with 8 bases aligning to TRBD2. The V segment lost 5 bases and the J segment 5 bases; nucleotides outside the gene matches: 2. The germline V gene encodes CDR1 SNHLY and CDR2 FYNNEI. The CDR3 runs 12 residues. CDR3 bases: TGTGCCAGCAGTAGCGGGGGCCACGAGCAGTACTTC. This gives the protein CASSSGGHEQYF.

This chain joins TRBV9 and TRBJ2-5; D is unresolved. The V and J ends lost 0 bases and 5 bases respectively, with 11 bases between them. The length of the CDR3 is 14 residues. Germline CDR1 is SGDLS and CDR2 is YYNGEE. The CDR3 loop is CASSVGPTWETQYF. CDR3 nucleotides: TGTGCCAGCAGCGTAGGGCCCACCTGGGAGACCCAGTACTTC.

The genes are TRBV19 and TRBJ1-2; D remains ambiguous. The CDR3 runs 14 residues. Germline V lookup: CDR1 LNHDA, CDR2 SQIVND (reference sequence). Trimming removed 7 bases at V and 3 bases at J, with 15 bases between. DNA for the CDR3: TGTGCCAGTACCGCTTTTGGCTTCGACTATGGCTACACCTTC. Encoded protein: CASTAFGFDYGYTF.

A single count supports this clone. The CDR3 DNA is TGTGCCAGCCAGGGACAGGCCGAATACGAGCAGTACTTC. It codes for CASQGQAEYEQYF. The chain is built from TRBV18 and TRBJ2-7; 8 nucleotides align to TRBD1. Losses at the gene ends were 8 bases for V and 4 bases for J; bases not matched to a gene: 7. CDR3 size: 13 residues. CDR1 and CDR2 (germline): KGHSH, LQKENI.

V and J are TRBV5-1 and TRBJ1-3; tentatively, D is TRBD1 (6 bases). CDR3 length equals 17 residues. With 1 base removed from V and 0 bases from J, the gap between germline ends came to 14 bases. Germline CDR1 reads SGHRS; CDR2 reads YFSETQ. CDR3 protein: CASSLTQGSFSGNTIYF. The CDR3 DNA reads TGCGCCAGCAGCTTGACGCAGGGGTCCTTCTCTGGAAACACCATATATTTT.

The chain couples TRBV18 to TRBJ1-1; D remains ambiguous. Trimming removed 6 bases at V and 1 base at J, with 12 bases between. Germline V gene sequence: CDR1 KGHSH, CDR2 LQKENI. This CDR3 has 14 amino acids. Here the CDR3 DNA reads TGTGCCAGCTCCCTCAAGGAGGGGAACACTGAAGCTTTCTTT. Protein product: CASSLKEGNTEAFF.

The chain carries TRBV5-1 and TRBJ2-1, with 13 bases that match TRBD2. This CDR3 has 16 amino acids. J was trimmed by 6 bases and V by 0 bases; bases with no gene match: 3. Germline loops: CDR1 SGHRS, CDR2 YFSETQ. The CDR3 loop reads CASSLEGLAGANEQFF. Written as DNA, the CDR3 is TGCGCCAGCAGCTTGGAAGGACTAGCGGGGGCCAATGAGCAGTTCTTC.